This T cell receptor (beta chain) is from a study of blood T cell repertoires in COVID-19. For the study at large: Donors in the United States, Italy and Spain gave samples during acute or convalescent COVID-19. T cells, B-cell-depleted T cells, or PBMCs supplied cDNA or gDNA.

Per the study methods: Estimates of nucleated cell counts were drawn from the amplification of reference gene primers. Profiling relied on immunoSEQ multiplex PCR, and the TCRdb table lists in-frame clones only, not all of them. V and J calls plus clone size are reproduced from that table; the DNA served to infer D and trimming. The data show some 250,000 clones, with 82% seen just once and around 11% held by the top ten. In its sample, this clone was seen once. The junction had 10 bases not matched to a gene; V was cut back by 1 base and J by 5 bases. There are 16 residues in the CDR3. The germline V gene has CDR1 MGHRA and CDR2 YSYEKL.

The chain uses TRBV4-1 and TRBJ2-7, with TRBD1 matching over 8 bases. The receptor comes from a woman in her fifties or sixties with active or convalescent COVID-19. What was sequenced was peripheral blood. The CDR3 loop is CASSQGRTGPRNEQYF. The CDR3 nucleotides are TGCGCCAGCAGCCAAGGACGGACAGGGCCACGAAACGAGCAGTACTTC.